Listed here is a single TCR beta chain. Libraries were prepared by immunoSEQ multiplex PCR; TCRdb keeps only in-frame clonotypes and omits some of them. The table has roughly 60,000 clones, about 80% seen once; the top ten hold approximately 2%. The germline V and J ends were trimmed by 3 bases and 5 bases, with 22 bases remaining between them. Per germline, CDR1 SEHNR and CDR2 FQNEAQ (reference sequence). The CDR3 has 18 residues. This sample was included in a study of OX40 agonist ivuxolimab in advanced cancers. The receptor comes from an adult with an advanced solid tumor such as melanoma, head and neck, liver or kidney cancer. The V call is TRBV7-9, the J call TRBJ1-4; tentative D call: TRBD1 (6 bases). This specimen was CD4+ or CD8+ T cells sorted from blood, taken in a trial of the OX40 agonist ivuxolimab. CDR3 sequence (DNA): TGTGCCAGCAGCTTCGAACCGAGGCGTACAGGGAAAAATGAAAAACTGTTTTTT. Translation gives CASSFEPRRTGKNEKLFF.